Listed below are T cell receptor beta chains from one sample, sequenced in a study of cytomegalovirus exposure and HLA in healthy donors. Profiling relied on immunoSEQ multiplex PCR, and the TCRdb table lists in-frame clones only, not all of them. The sample shows approximately 160,000 clones, 65% to 70% of them seen only once. The sequencing input was PBMCs. Source of these receptors: a young woman in good health and CMV-seropositive. Both conserved end residues are part of each CDR3. The D gene is left open where the match is weak. Size tells how often a clone was seen (once, few, many) or the class of an expanded clone, and some rows leave it out.

j_call | v_call | d_call | clone_size | cdr3_nt | cdr3_aa
TRBJ2-1 | TRBV5-8 | TRBD1 | NA | TGTGCCAGCAGTTTTAGGCAGGGGGTCCATGAGCAGTTCTTC | CASSFRQGVHEQFF
TRBJ1-4 | TRBV19 | NA | NA | TGTGCCAGTATCTCCAGTGCAACTAATGAAAAACTGTTTTTT | CASISSATNEKLFF
TRBJ2-6 | TRBV6-1 | TRBD1 | few | TGTGCCAGCCTGACAGGGCTGGCTGGGGCCAACGTCCTGACTTTC | CASLTGLAGANVLTF
TRBJ2-6 | TRBV2 | NA | few | TGTGCCAGCCGGGGTGGCGTCGCCTCTGGGGCCAACGTCCTGACTTTC | CASRGGVASGANVLTF
TRBJ2-1 | TRBV7-6 | NA | NA | TGTGCCAGCACCTTAAGGGGGAGTACCCTCGGGGTCGATGAGCAGTTCTTC | CASTLRGSTLGVDEQFF
TRBJ1-5 | TRBV21-1 | NA | NA | TGTGCCAGCAGCAAAGACGCGGGGGGTGAGAATCGTCAGCCCCAGCATTTT | CASSKDAGGENRQPQHF
TRBJ2-2 | TRBV12-1 | NA | NA | TGTGCCAGCAGCTCCTCCTCCGGGTGTAGCGGGAGGGCCCAGGGCGGGGAGCTGTTTTTT | CASSSSSGCSGRAQGGELFF
TRBJ2-7 | TRBV15 | TRBD1 | few | TGTGCCACCAGCAGAGATCGGGACAGGGGGCGAGTCCTCCGGGAGCAGTACTTC | CATSRDRDRGRVLREQYF
TRBJ1-3 | TRBV19 | NA | NA | TGTGCCAGTAGTATTGGACAATTCGCTGGAAACACCATATATTTT | CASSIGQFAGNTIYF
TRBJ1-5 | TRBV7-2 | NA | NA | TGTGCCAGCAGCTTAGAACGGGGACAGCCCCAGCATTTT | CASSLERGQPQHF
TRBJ2-5 | TRBV21-1 | NA | NA | TGTGCCAGCAGTACACAGAAACTCGAAGAGACCCAGTACTTC | CASSTQKLEETQYF
TRBJ2-2 | TRBV19 | TRBD2 | NA | TGTGCCAGTAAGTTGCCGGGACTAGCCGCCGGGGAGCTGTTTTTT | CASKLPGLAAGELFF
TRBJ1-4 | TRBV28 | TRBD1 | few | TGTGCCAGCAGGATCCTACAGGGGGTAGTAGAAAAACTGTTTTTT | CASRILQGVVEKLFF
TRBJ2-1 | TRBV29-1 | TRBD1 | NA | TGCAGCGTTGAAGATCTAGGGACAGGGGGCTACAATGAGCAGTTCTTC | CSVEDLGTGGYNEQFF
TRBJ1-4 | TRBV7-2 | TRBD1 | NA | TGTGCCAGCAGCAGAACAGGGGTTAATGAAAAACTGTTTTTT | CASSRTGVNEKLFF
TRBJ1-1 | TRBV7-6 | NA | NA | TGTGCCAGCAGCTCTGAAGTTAGCAACACTGAAGCTTTCTTT | CASSSEVSNTEAFF
TRBJ1-5 | TRBV30 | NA | NA | TGTGCCTGGAGTGTACTATCTGATCAGCCCCAGCATTTT | CAWSVLSDQPQHF
TRBJ1-1 | TRBV18 | TRBD1 | once | TGTGCCAGCTCATTAAGACAGGGGGCGGACACTGAAGCTTTCTTT | CASSLRQGADTEAFF
TRBJ2-1 | TRBV19 | NA | NA | TGTGCCAGTAGTAACCCCTACCCTTACAATGAGCAGTTCTTC | CASSNPYPYNEQFF
TRBJ1-1 | TRBV7-2 | TRBD1 | NA | TGTGCCAGCGGCCACCCGGGACAGGTAAACACTGAAGCTTTCTTT | CASGHPGQVNTEAFF
TRBJ2-1 | TRBV7-9 | TRBD2 | NA | TGTGCCAGCAGGGGCCGCGGGGGGGCCCCGAACAATGAGCAGTTCTTC | CASRGRGGAPNNEQFF
TRBJ1-1 | TRBV7-9 | NA | few | TGTTCCAGCAGCTTTAGTGGCAGGGGTTACACTGAAGCTTTCTTT | CSSSFSGRGYTEAFF
TRBJ1-5 | TRBV19 | TRBD1 | NA | TGTGCCAGTAGTATCTCGCGGGACAGTCCCCAGCCCCAGCATTTT | CASSISRDSPQPQHF
TRBJ1-4 | TRBV18 | NA | few | TGTGCCAGCTCACCACAGGGGCGGGGGAATGAAAAACTGTTTTTT | CASSPQGRGNEKLFF
TRBJ1-2 | TRBV5-4 | TRBD1 | NA | TGTGCCAGCAGCCTGACCGGGACAGGGGTTGGCTACACCTTC | CASSLTGTGVGYTF
TRBJ1-1 | TRBV18 | NA | few | TGTGCCAGCTCACCACGTGGGGGGGCGTACACTGAAGCTTTCTTT | CASSPRGGAYTEAFF
TRBJ2-2 | TRBV19 | NA | NA | TGTGCCAGCTTACAAAAGGCGGGGTACACCGGGGAGCTGTTTTTT | CASLQKAGYTGELFF
TRBJ2-2 | TRBV2 | NA | NA | TGTGCCAGCAGTCAACTCACCGGGGAGCTGTTTTTT | CASSQLTGELFF
TRBJ2-5 | TRBV6-4 | TRBD2 | NA | TGTGCCAGCAGTGCTAGCGGGGGGACCCAAGAGACCCAGTACTTC | CASSASGGTQETQYF
TRBJ1-5 | TRBV28 | NA | NA | TGTGCCAGCAGATATGGACAGACTCATCAGCCCCAGCATTTT | CASRYGQTHQPQHF
TRBJ2-1 | TRBV15 | NA | NA | TGTGCCACCCTTAGTCACAATGAGCAGTTCTTC | CATLSHNEQFF